The 17 T cell receptor beta chains below were found in one sample sequenced in a study of cytomegalovirus exposure and HLA in healthy donors. The PCR ran on 60 Vbeta and 13 Jbeta primers. Profiled with immunoSEQ multiplex PCR; TCRdb holds only in-frame clones, not every one. The table includes around 150,000 clones, 70% to 85% detected once. Sequenced input: PBMCs. The receptors stem from a man between 35 and 55 years old in good health and CMV-seropositive.

The chain is built from TRBV28 and TRBJ1-4; 8 nucleotides align to TRBD1. The CDR3 loop spans 14 amino acids. V lost 3 bases to trimming and J lost 14 bases; unmatched junction nucleotides: 11. The germline gives CDR1 MDHEN, CDR2 SYDVKM. The CDR3 sequence: CASSFLRSGQALFF. CDR3 in DNA: TGTGCCAGCAGTTTCTTACGTTCGGGACAGGCTCTGTTTTTT.

This chain joins TRBV19 and TRBJ2-1, with 9 bases lining up with TRBD2. Per germline, CDR1 LNHDA and CDR2 SQIVND (reference sequence). The CDR3 contains 14 residues. Trimming removed 7 bases from V and 5 bases from J; junction bases left unmatched: 6. CDR3 nucleotides: TGTGCCAGTAATTCTCTAGCGGGGAACAATGAGCAGTTCTTC. Protein product: CASNSLAGNNEQFF.

This clone was counted only a few times. One end of the junction does not line up with germline, which may come from a read error. The rearrangement joins TRBV7-2 to TRBJ2-1, with D unclear. Germline CDR1 SGHTA, CDR2 FQGNSA. CDR3 length: 11 amino acids. CDR3 DNA: TGTGCCAGTAGCTCGCGGAATGAGCAGTTCTTC. Protein sequence: CASSSRNEQFF.

V is TRBV2 and J is TRBJ2-3, with D unresolved. CDR1 and CDR2 from the germline V gene are SNHLY and FYNNEI. The CDR3 covers 12 residues. V gave up 5 bases and J gave up 6 bases, with 9 bases separating them. Here the CDR3 DNA reads TGTGCCAGCAGTTACGACTGGGATACGCAGTATTTT. Translation gives CASSYDWDTQYF. Full variable domain (outside the CDR3, taken from reference TRBV2 and TRBJ2-3): EPEVTQTPSHQVTQMGQEVILRCVPISNHLYFYWYRQILGQKVEFLVSFYNNEISEKSEIFDDQFSVERPDGSNFTLKIRSTKLEDSAMYFCASSYDWDTQYFGPGTRLTVL.

The rearrangement joins TRBV6-1 to TRBJ2-7, with D uncertain. Germline V lookup: CDR1 MNHNS, CDR2 SASEGT. CDR3 size: 11 residues. V was shortened by 5 bases and J by 2 bases, with 4 bases between the two germline ends. This CDR3 reads CASSQTYEQYF. The CDR3 bases are TGTGCCAGCAGTCAGACCTACGAGCAGTACTTC.

The V call is TRBV11-3, the J call TRBJ2-1; 7 bases match TRBD2. There are 12 residues in the CDR3. V lost 3 bases to trimming and J lost 8 bases; unmatched junction nucleotides: 1. Germline V gene data show CDR1 as SGHNT and CDR2 as YENEEA. In DNA, the CDR3 is TGTGCCAGCAGCTTTAGCGGGTATGAGCAGTTCTTC. Translated: CASSFSGYEQFF.

This sequence joins TRBV6-4 and TRBJ1-2, with TRBD1 matching 8 bases. CDR3 length: 13 residues. CDR1 and CDR2 from the germline V gene are MRHNA and SNTAGT. Trimming removed 4 bases from V and 8 bases from J; junction bases left unmatched: 6. The CDR3 region has the DNA TGTGCCAGCAGTGTCAGACAGGGGACAGGCTACACCTTC. This translates into CASSVRQGTGYTF.

The chain links TRBV6-4 to TRBJ1-2; tentative D call: TRBD1 (6 bases). V lost 3 bases and J 1 base, leaving 18 bases between the germline ends. The CDR3 extends over 17 amino acids. Germline V gene data show CDR1 as MRHNA and CDR2 as SNTAGT. DNA for the CDR3: TGTGCCAGCAGTGAAAGGCAGGGGATTTGGCTTAACTATGGCTACACCTTC. It yields the protein CASSERQGIWLNYGYTF.

The chain is built from TRBV11-3 and TRBJ1-1; D gene unclear. The CDR3 has 14 amino acids. Germline CDR1 SGHNT, CDR2 YENEEA. V gave up 1 base and J gave up 4 bases, with 10 bases separating them. The CDR3 coding sequence is TGTGCCAGCAGCTTAGGTCAAAGTAGCACTGAAGCTTTCTTT. Translation: CASSLGQSSTEAFF.

The rearrangement links TRBV5-5 to TRBJ2-7, with D maybe TRBD2 (6 bases). Germline V gene data show CDR1 as SGHKS and CDR2 as YYEKEE (reference sequence). V lost 2 bases, J lost 2 bases, and 14 bases lay in between. This CDR3 is 15 amino acids long. The CDR3 bases are TGTGCCAGCAGCTTTGACGGGACTTCAGCCTACGAGCAGTACTTC. This encodes CASSFDGTSAYEQYF.

The V call is TRBV5-1, the J call TRBJ2-1; TRBD2 matches 7 bases. The CDR3 covers 14 residues. V trimming: 4 bases; J trimming: 8 bases; junction bases outside the gene matches: 9. CDR1 and CDR2 (germline): SGHRS, YFSETQ. CDR3 loop: CASSAWTSLDEQFF. CDR3 coding DNA: TGCGCCAGCAGCGCCTGGACTAGTTTAGATGAGCAGTTCTTC.

This chain uses TRBV6-4 with TRBJ2-3; tentative D call: TRBD2 (6 bases). Germline-derived CDR1 and CDR2 are MRHNA and SNTAGT. This CDR3 has 13 amino acids. The germline V and J ends were trimmed by 4 bases and 2 bases, with 7 bases remaining between them. The CDR3: CASSGTNTDTQYF. The CDR3 coding sequence is TGTGCCAGCAGTGGGACTAACACAGATACGCAGTATTTT.

The chain couples TRBV30 to TRBJ2-2; tentative D call: TRBD2 (6 bases). The CDR3 extends over 15 amino acids. Trimming pared 6 bases from V and 0 bases from J, leaving 14 bases between. Germline values: CDR1 GTSNPN, CDR2 SVGIG (reference sequence). The CDR3 reads CACPGVFANTGELFF. The CDR3 coding sequence is TGTGCCTGTCCGGGGGTGTTCGCGAACACCGGGGAGCTGTTTTTT.

The chain has TRBV19 and TRBJ1-2; the D is unclear. With 10 bases removed from V and 1 base from J, the gap between germline ends came to 10 bases. Germline CDR1 and CDR2: LNHDA and SQIVND (reference sequence). This CDR3 has 12 residues. In DNA, the CDR3 is TGTGCCACTCGGACTTTTAACTATGGCTACACCTTC. Translated, it gives CATRTFNYGYTF. Full variable domain (remainder filled in from reference TRBV19 and TRBJ1-2): DGGITQSPKYLFRKEGQNVTLSCEQNLNHDAMYWYRQDPGQGLRLIYYSQIVNDFQKGDIAEGYSVSREKKESFPLTVTSAQKNPTAFYLCATRTFNYGYTFGSGTRLTVV.

The rearrangement joins TRBV10-3 to TRBJ2-7; TRBD2 agrees at 10 bases. CDR3 length equals 14 residues. Per the germline V gene, CDR1 is ENHRY and CDR2 is SYGVKD. Unmatched junction bases numbered 8, after V lost 10 bases and J lost 2 bases. For the CDR3, the DNA is TGTGCCACTTCCATAGCGGGAGGCCCCTACGAGCAGTACTTC. Translating gives CATSIAGGPYEQYF.

This sequence joins TRBV18 and TRBJ1-4; maybe TRBD1 (5 bases). Trimming removed 8 bases at V and 0 bases at J, with 13 bases between. The CDR3 is 15 residues long. Germline loops: CDR1 KGHSH, CDR2 LQKENI. The CDR3 region has the DNA TGTGCCAGCGCTGGACAAGGAGCAACTAATGAAAAACTGTTTTTT. This translates into CASAGQGATNEKLFF.

The J gene is TRBJ2-7, the V gene TRBV6-1; 9 bases line up with TRBD2. The V gene's germline CDR1 is MNHNS and CDR2 SASEGT. The trim removed 7 bases at V and 7 bases at J, leaving 11 bases unmatched. The length of the CDR3 is 14 residues. CDR3 nucleotides: TGTGCCAGCATAAGGGGGACTAGCTCGAAAGAGCAGTACTTC. This gives the protein CASIRGTSSKEQYF.